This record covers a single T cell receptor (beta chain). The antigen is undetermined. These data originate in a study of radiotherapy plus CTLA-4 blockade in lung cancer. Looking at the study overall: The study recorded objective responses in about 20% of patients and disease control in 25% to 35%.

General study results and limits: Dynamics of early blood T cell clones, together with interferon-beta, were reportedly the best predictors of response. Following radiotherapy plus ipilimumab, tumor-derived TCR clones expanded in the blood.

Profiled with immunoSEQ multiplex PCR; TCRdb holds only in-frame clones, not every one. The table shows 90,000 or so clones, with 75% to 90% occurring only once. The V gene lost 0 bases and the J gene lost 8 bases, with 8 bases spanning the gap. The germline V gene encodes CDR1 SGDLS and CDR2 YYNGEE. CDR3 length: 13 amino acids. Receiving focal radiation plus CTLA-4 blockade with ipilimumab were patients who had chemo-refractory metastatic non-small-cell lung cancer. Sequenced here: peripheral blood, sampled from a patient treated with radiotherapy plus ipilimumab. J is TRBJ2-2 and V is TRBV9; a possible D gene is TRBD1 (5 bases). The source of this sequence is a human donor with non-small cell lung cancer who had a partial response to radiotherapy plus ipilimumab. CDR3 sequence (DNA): TGTGCCAGCAGCGTAGTAGGGGTAGGGGAGCTGTTTTTT. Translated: CASSVVGVGELFF.